The entry below describes one TCR beta chain. Its target is not known. Original handling: Variation in CDR3 across clinicopathological groups served as the basis for constructing a distant-metastasis classifier in papillary thyroid cancer. TCRdb ran MiXCR on the PCR reads. TCRdb, rather than the study authors, made the V and J calls. The sample carries about 15,000 clones, roughly a third recorded once. Patients were all untreated before their thyroid surgery. The data were obtained in a study of metastatic and nonmetastatic thyroid tumors. At the level of the study: Thyroid patients, malignant and benign, had repertoires compared across blood and tumor or nodule tissue. Study observations and caveats: The reported finding was significantly higher TCR beta diversity in malignant thyroid tumors relative to benign nodules, in blood and tumor.

This CDR3 is 13 amino acids long. V shed 11 bases and J shed 1 base, with 12 bases lying between them. CDR1 is SGHTA, CDR2 FQGNSA, per germline. The chain recombines TRBV7-2 with TRBJ2-1; D is perhaps TRBD2 (7 bases). Material for sequencing was tumor tissue. The sequence came from a male donor with papillary thyroid cancer or a benign thyroid nodule (not recorded which). Some clones in this sample may be carry-over from other donors' samples. The CDR3 DNA reads as TGTGCCTTCGGGGGGCGGTCCTACAATGAGCAGTTCTTC. Translating gives CAFGGRSYNEQFF.